Each of the 22 T cell receptor beta chains below was sequenced from the same sample in a study of T cell responses to AZD1222 COVID-19 vaccine. Clones were sequenced by immunoSEQ multiplex PCR, and TCRdb holds only the in-frame ones, with some missing. Among approximately 57,000 clones listed, 70% to 90% were seen once. The source material was peripheral blood, sampled on day 0 of AZD1222 vaccination. The receptors shown here come from an adult in good health.

The chain links TRBV9 to TRBJ1-5, with 8 nucleotides matching TRBD1. Germline V gene data show CDR1 as SGDLS and CDR2 as YYNGEE. V was pared by 4 bases and J by 1 base, with 4 bases of the junction left unmatched. The CDR3 totals 15 residues. The CDR3 is CASSRGQESNQPQHF. As DNA, the CDR3 is TGTGCCAGCAGCAGGGGACAGGAGAGCAATCAGCCCCAGCATTTT.

The chain combines TRBV5-8 with TRBJ2-3; D is unresolved. Germline V gene lookup returns CDR1 SGHTS and CDR2 YDEGEE. The CDR3 has 13 residues. V gave up 1 base and J gave up 2 bases, with 5 bases separating them. The CDR3 DNA reads TGTGCCAGCAGCTTGAAGTACACAGATACGCAGTATTTT. Translation: CASSLKYTDTQYF.

This clone is termed medium-sized. The rearrangement joins TRBV6-5 to TRBJ2-3; the match to TRBD2 covers 7 bases. Germline V gives CDR1 MNHEY, CDR2 SVGAGI. V trimming: 6 bases; J trimming: 7 bases; junction bases outside the gene matches: 7. The CDR3 covers 13 residues. DNA for the CDR3: TGTGCCAGCAGCCACAATAGCGGGTATACGCAGTATTTT. Protein product: CASSHNSGYTQYF.

This clone was seen once. The genes are TRBV27 and TRBJ2-7; D is perhaps TRBD1 or TRBD2 (7 bases each). CDR3 length: 19 residues. Trimming took 3 bases from V and 3 from J, leaving 27 bases between them. Per germline, CDR1 MNHEY and CDR2 SMNVEV (reference sequence). The CDR3 DNA reads TGTGCCAGCAGTTTCTCGAGACAGGGTGGATTCGGGAGGAGCTACGAGCAGTACTTC. Translating it yields CASSFSRQGGFGRSYEQYF.

A note on this clone: At one end the junction does not follow the germline gene, possibly because of a read error. The V gene is TRBV10-3, the J gene TRBJ2-7; a weak D match, TRBD2 (5 bases). CDR3 size: 13 residues. The germline gives CDR1 ENHRY, CDR2 SYGVKD. This CDR3 is CAICDGISYEQYF. CDR3 DNA: TGTGCCATCTGTGACGGGATCTCCTACGAGCAGTACTTC.

The chain carries TRBV10-3 and TRBJ2-1, with 12 bases lining up with TRBD2. The germline V gene encodes CDR1 ENHRY and CDR2 SYGVKD. Trimming cost V 2 bases and J 0 bases; bases outside gene matches: 11. The CDR3 covers 20 residues. CDR3 nucleotides: TGTGCCATCAGTGAGGAGACTAGCGGGAGTAAAAGGAGCTCCTACAATGAGCAGTTCTTC. It specifies CAISEETSGSKRSSYNEQFF.

The rearrangement links TRBV5-6 to TRBJ2-3, with D tentatively TRBD1 or TRBD2 (6 bases each). This CDR3 is 16 amino acids long. V shed 4 bases and J shed 1 base, with 16 bases lying between them. The germline CDR1 and CDR2 sequences are SGHDT and YYEEEE. CDR3 protein: CASSLRGGQRTDTQYF. In DNA, the CDR3 is TGTGCCAGCAGCCTGCGGGGAGGACAGCGCACAGATACGCAGTATTTT. The whole variable domain, remainder taken from reference TRBV5-6 and TRBJ2-3, is DAGVTQSPTHLIKTRGQQVTLRCSPKSGHDTVSWYQQALGQGPQFIFQYYEEEERQRGNFPDRFSGHQFPNYSSELNVNALLLGDSALYLCASSLRGGQRTDTQYFGPGTRLTVL.

The count of this clone is one. The chain employs TRBV19 and TRBJ1-4; 8 nucleotides match TRBD1. Germline assignment: CDR1 LNHDA and CDR2 SQIVND (reference sequence). J was trimmed by 7 bases and V by 0 bases; bases with no gene match: 4. The CDR3 totals 15 residues. Here the CDR3 DNA reads TGTGCCAGTAGTATAGACCGGGACAGGCCTGAAAAACTGTTTTTT. It translates to CASSIDRDRPEKLFF.

The genes are TRBV28 and TRBJ1-3; no definite D call. V shed 6 bases and J shed 4 bases, with 13 bases lying between them. The CDR3 spans 14 residues. Germline-derived CDR1 and CDR2 are MDHEN and SYDVKM. CDR3 loop: CASSPLFRGNTIYF. The CDR3, as DNA: TGTGCCAGCAGCCCACTCTTTCGCGGAAACACCATATATTTT.

The chain joins TRBV4-2 to TRBJ1-1; D call uncertain. The CDR3 length is 15 residues. Germline CDR1 LGHNA, CDR2 YNFKEQ. V was shortened by 0 bases and J by 1 base, with 9 bases between the two germline ends. CDR3 loop: CASSQETEGNTEAFF. The CDR3 DNA reads as TGTGCCAGCAGCCAAGAAACGGAGGGGAACACTGAAGCTTTCTTT.

The V call is TRBV25-1, the J call TRBJ2-1, with D perhaps matching TRBD2 (5 bases). The CDR3 is 13 amino acids. V was clipped by 0 bases and J by 7 bases, with 7 bases between them. Germline CDR1 is MGHDK and CDR2 is SYGVNS. The CDR3, as DNA: TGTGCCAGCAGTGAATATCGAGGGAATGAGCAGTTCTTC. It yields the protein CASSEYRGNEQFF.

This clone was seen a few times. J is TRBJ1-2 and V is TRBV7-9; D uncertain. Trimming took 4 bases from V and 4 from J, leaving 13 bases between them. The CDR3 sequence is 14 residues long. Germline assignment: CDR1 SEHNR and CDR2 FQNEAQ (reference sequence). CDR3 in DNA: TGTGCCAGCAGCTCGACACCTCGGGTCTATGGCTACACCTTC. This gives the protein CASSSTPRVYGYTF.

The chain uses TRBV5-5 and TRBJ2-7; TRBD1 matches at 7 bases. After removal of 4 bases from V and 4 bases from J, the junction contained 14 bases not matched to a gene. The germline CDR1 and CDR2 sequences are SGHKS and YYEKEE (reference sequence). The CDR3 spans 16 residues. The chain's CDR3 is CASSAWTGPRVYEQYF. The DNA of the CDR3 is TGTGCCAGCAGCGCCTGGACAGGCCCGCGTGTATACGAGCAGTACTTC.

The genes are TRBV2 and TRBJ1-1; TRBD1 agrees at 9 bases. This CDR3 comprises 14 residues. Per the germline V gene, CDR1 is SNHLY and CDR2 is FYNNEI. Trimming removed 6 bases from V and 4 bases from J; junction bases left unmatched: 6. CDR3 amino acids: CASRPRTGVTEAFF. In DNA form, the CDR3 reads TGTGCCAGCAGACCTAGGACAGGGGTCACTGAAGCTTTCTTT.

The CDR3: CASSSVGFYGYTF. CDR3 coding DNA: TGTGCCAGTTCCAGCGTGGGGTTCTATGGCTACACCTTC. The chain carries TRBV19 and TRBJ1-2; no reliable D call. Trimming removed 8 bases at V and 4 bases at J, with 14 bases between. The CDR3 is made up of 13 amino acids. The germline V gene encodes CDR1 LNHDA and CDR2 SQIVND (reference sequence).

The genes are TRBV12-3 or TRBV12-4 and TRBJ1-1; tentative D call: TRBD1 (5 bases). The ends were cut back, 6 bases at V and 5 bases at J, with 13 bases in the middle. The CDR3 spans 13 residues. CDR3 DNA: TGTGCCAGCAGACTTCAAAGGGGTACTGAAGCTTTCTTT. Translation: CASRLQRGTEAFF.

The rearrangement joins TRBV27 to TRBJ1-1, with 8 nucleotides matching TRBD1. V was pared by 3 bases and J by 3 bases, with 6 bases of the junction left unmatched. The CDR3 is 15 residues long. Germline lookup yields CDR1 MNHEY and CDR2 SMNVEV (reference sequence). CDR3 residues: CASSFDRGRYTEAFF. The CDR3 nucleotides are TGTGCCAGCAGTTTCGACAGGGGAAGGTACACTGAAGCTTTCTTT.

This clone has only one observation. DNA for the CDR3: TGTGCCAGCAGTTACTCGAGGGGCAGGGTCGGGAATACGCAGTATTTT. Protein product: CASSYSRGRVGNTQYF. The chain joins TRBV6-5 to TRBJ2-3; D could derive from TRBD1 or TRBD2 (5 bases each). The CDR3 loop spans 16 amino acids. Germline lookup yields CDR1 MNHEY and CDR2 SVGAGI. V was trimmed by 0 bases and J by 7 bases, leaving 17 bases between them.

The sample holds a few counts of this clone. This rearrangement joins TRBV5-8 to TRBJ2-1, with 9 bases identical to TRBD2. This CDR3 has 14 residues. The J segment lost 6 bases and the V segment lost 4 bases, leaving 5 bases of the junction unmatched. Germline V CDR1 and CDR2: SGHTS, YDEGEE. CDR3 amino acids: CASSPLAGPNEQFF. The CDR3 nucleotides read TGTGCCAGCAGCCCGCTAGCGGGGCCCAATGAGCAGTTCTTC. Drawing the rest from reference TRBV5-8 and TRBJ2-1, the complete variable domain is EAGVTQSPTHLIKTRGQQATLRCSPISGHTSVYWYQQALGLGLQFLLWYDEGEERNRGNFPPRFSGRQFPNYSSELNVNALELEDSALYLCASSPLAGPNEQFFGPGTRLTVL.

The chain couples TRBV28 to TRBJ2-7; D unresolved. In germline, CDR1 is MDHEN, CDR2 SYDVKM. This CDR3 is built from 15 residues. V gave up 3 bases and J gave up 7 bases, with 19 bases separating them. The CDR3 is CASSFFVTGGGEQYF. CDR3 coding DNA: TGTGCCAGCAGTTTTTTCGTAACGGGCGGTGGGGAGCAGTACTTC. The whole variable domain, remainder taken from reference TRBV28 and TRBJ2-7, is DVKVTQSSRYLVKRTGEKVFLECVQDMDHENMFWYRQDPGLGLRLIYFSYDVKMKEKGDIPEGYSVSREKKERFSLILESASTNQTSMYLCASSFFVTGGGEQYFGPGTRLTVT.

In this sample, this clone turned up a few times. J is TRBJ1-2 and V is TRBV20-1; no definite D call. This CDR3 comprises 11 residues. In germline, CDR1 is DFQATT, CDR2 SNEGSKA (reference sequence). Trimming shortened V by 5 bases and J by 4 bases, and 8 bases separated the two germline ends. The CDR3 nucleotides read TGCAGTGCTCCCCTTCCCTATGGCTACACCTTC. Its protein product is CSAPLPYGYTF.

V and J are TRBV3-1 (or the pseudogene TRBV3-2) and TRBJ1-2; 8 bases match TRBD1. The CDR3 loop spans 15 amino acids. Germline V CDR1 and CDR2: LGHDT, YNNKEL (reference sequence). V dropped 2 bases and J dropped 8; count of bases not matched to a gene: 10. The CDR3 nucleotides are TGTGCCAGCAGCCAACAACTCGGCAGGGGGCGAGGCTACACCTTC. Protein product: CASSQQLGRGRGYTF.